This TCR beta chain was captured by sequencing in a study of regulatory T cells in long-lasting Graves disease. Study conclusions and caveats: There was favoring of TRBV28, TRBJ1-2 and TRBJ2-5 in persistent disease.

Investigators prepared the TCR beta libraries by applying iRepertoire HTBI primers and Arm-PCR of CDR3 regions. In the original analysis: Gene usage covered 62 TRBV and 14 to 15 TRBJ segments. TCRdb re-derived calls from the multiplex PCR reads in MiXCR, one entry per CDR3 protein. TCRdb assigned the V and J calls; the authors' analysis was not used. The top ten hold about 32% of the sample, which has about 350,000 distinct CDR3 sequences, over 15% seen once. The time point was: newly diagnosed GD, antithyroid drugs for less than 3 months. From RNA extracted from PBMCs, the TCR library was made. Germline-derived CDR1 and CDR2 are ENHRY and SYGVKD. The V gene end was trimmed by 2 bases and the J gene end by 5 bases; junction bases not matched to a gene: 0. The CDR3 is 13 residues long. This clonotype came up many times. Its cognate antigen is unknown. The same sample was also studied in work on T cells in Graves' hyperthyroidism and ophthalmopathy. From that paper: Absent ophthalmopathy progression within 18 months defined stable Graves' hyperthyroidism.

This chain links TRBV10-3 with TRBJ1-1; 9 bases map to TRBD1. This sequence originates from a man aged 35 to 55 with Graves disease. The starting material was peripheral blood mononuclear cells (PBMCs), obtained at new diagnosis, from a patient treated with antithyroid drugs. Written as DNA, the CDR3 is TGTGCCATCAGTGAGGACAGGGGGACTGAAGCTTTCTTT. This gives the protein CAISEDRGTEAFF.